The sequence of this T cell receptor (beta chain) was determined in a study of T-cell reconstitution after alpha-beta-depleted transplantation in children (dated by TCRdb to the mid-2010s). For the wider study: Using TCR repertoire profiling, the study quantitatively followed how T-cell immune reconstitution unfolded in children after TCRalphabeta/CD19-depleted allogeneic hematopoietic cell transplantation.

Library preparation used PCR. TCRdb shows the sequencer as Illumina HiSeq 2500. To normalize quantification of the TCRbeta repertoire, the TCR libraries were built with molecular barcoding that relied on unique molecular identifiers. TCRdb trimmed public reads at Q25 via fastp, called clones via MiXCR and kept in-frame beta chains. Rows matching on CDR3 protein sequence are summarized as one entry with the most common DNA and genes. Within this sample are approximately 270,000 distinct CDR3 sequences, with 9.9% of them counted one time only. In total, the top ten clones hold 10% of the sample. This clonotype was observed at least ten times. Its target antigen remains unknown. Per-base qualities were not stored, and no clone one base away is much larger. CDR3 length: 15 amino acids, cysteine to phenylalanine. The read is trimmed to its CDR3 DNA, 45 bases read in frame from base 1. CDR1 is given as SGHAT and CDR2 as FQNNGV, both from the germline V gene. V has 4 bases trimmed and J has 2 bases trimmed; junction bases matching no gene number 7.

This chain joins TRBV11-2 to TRBJ2-7; 8 central nucleotides agree with TRBD1. The material was PBMCs from the stem cell graft donor, obtained from the stem cell graft. The TCR originated in a human donor who donated a stem cell graft to a child with SCID. The DNA is as follows: TGTGCCAGCAGCTCCCTCGCGGGACAGGCCTACGAGCAGTACTTC. This yields the protein CASSSLAGQAYEQYF.